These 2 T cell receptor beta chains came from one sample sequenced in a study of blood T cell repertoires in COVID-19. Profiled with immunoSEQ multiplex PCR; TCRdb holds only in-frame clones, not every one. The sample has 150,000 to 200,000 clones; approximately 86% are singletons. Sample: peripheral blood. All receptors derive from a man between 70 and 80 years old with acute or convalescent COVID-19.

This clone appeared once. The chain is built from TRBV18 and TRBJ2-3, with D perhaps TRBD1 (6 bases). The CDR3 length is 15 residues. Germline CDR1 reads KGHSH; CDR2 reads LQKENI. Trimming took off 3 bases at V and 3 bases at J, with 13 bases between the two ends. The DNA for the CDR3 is TGTGCCAGCTCACCGGAGCCCCAGGGGACAGATACGCAGTATTTT. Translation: CASSPEPQGTDTQYF. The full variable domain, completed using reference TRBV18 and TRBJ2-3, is NAGVMQNPRHLVRRRGQEARLRCSPMKGHSHVYWYRQLPEEGLKFMVYLQKENIIDESGMPKERFSAEFPKEGPSILRIQQVVRGDSAAYFCASSPEPQGTDTQYFGPGTRLTVL.

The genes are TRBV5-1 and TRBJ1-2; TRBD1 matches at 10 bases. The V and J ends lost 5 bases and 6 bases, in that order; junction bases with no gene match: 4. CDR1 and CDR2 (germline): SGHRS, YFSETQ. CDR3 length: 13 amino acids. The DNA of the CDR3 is TGCGCCAGCAGAGAAGGACAGGGGGATGGCTACACCTTC. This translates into CASREGQGDGYTF. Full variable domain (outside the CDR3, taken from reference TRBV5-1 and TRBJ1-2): KAGVTQTPRYLIKTRGQQVTLSCSPISGHRSVSWYQQTPGQGLQFLFEYFSETQRNKGNFPGRFSGRQFSNSRSEMNVSTLELGDSALYLCASREGQGDGYTFGSGTRLTVV.